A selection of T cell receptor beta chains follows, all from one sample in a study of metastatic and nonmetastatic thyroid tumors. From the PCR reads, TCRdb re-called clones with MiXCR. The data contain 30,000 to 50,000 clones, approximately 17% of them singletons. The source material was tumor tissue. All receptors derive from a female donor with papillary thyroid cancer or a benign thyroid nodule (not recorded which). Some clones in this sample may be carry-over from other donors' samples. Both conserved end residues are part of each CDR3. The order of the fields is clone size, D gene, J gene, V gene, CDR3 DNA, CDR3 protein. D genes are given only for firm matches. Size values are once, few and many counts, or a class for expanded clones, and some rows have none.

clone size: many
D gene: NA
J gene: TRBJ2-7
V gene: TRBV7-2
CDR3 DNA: TGTGCCAGCAGCTTTCAACAGGGAGGCATCTACGAGCAGTACTTC
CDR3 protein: CASSFQQGGIYEQYF

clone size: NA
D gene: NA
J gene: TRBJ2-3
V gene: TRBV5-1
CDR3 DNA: TGCGCCAGCAGCTTGTGGGATATTACAGATACGCAGTATTTT
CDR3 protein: CASSLWDITDTQYF

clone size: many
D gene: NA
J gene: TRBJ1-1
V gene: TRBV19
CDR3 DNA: TGTGCCAGTAGTATCTTCCTGGGGACTGAAAACACTGAAGCTTTCTTT
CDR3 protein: CASSIFLGTENTEAFF

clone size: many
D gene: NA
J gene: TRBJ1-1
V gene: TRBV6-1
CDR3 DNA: TGTGCCAGCAGTGAGGGGGCGAGAGGTTTGGGCACTGAAGCTTTCTTT
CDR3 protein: CASSEGARGLGTEAFF

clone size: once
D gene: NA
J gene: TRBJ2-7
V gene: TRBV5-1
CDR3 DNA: TGCGCCAGCAGCTTGTCCACGGACGACGAGCAGTACTTC
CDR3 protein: CASSLSTDDEQYF

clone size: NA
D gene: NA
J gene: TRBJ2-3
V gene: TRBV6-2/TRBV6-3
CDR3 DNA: TGTGCCAGCATTTACCCCTTGCCCCCGTGGCGGGGTGGGACAGATACGCAGTATTTT
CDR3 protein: CASIYPLPPWRGGTDTQYF

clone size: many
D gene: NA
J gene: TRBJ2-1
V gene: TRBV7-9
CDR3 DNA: TGTGCCAGCAGCTCAGTCATGAGGGGACATGAGCAGTTCTTC
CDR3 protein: CASSSVMRGHEQFF

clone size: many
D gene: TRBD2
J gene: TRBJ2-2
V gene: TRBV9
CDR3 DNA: TGTGCCAGCAGCTCCGGCGGGGGTGGGTACACCGGGGAGCTGTTTTTT
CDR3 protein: CASSSGGGGYTGELFF

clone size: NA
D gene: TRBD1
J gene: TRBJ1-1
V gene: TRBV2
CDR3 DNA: TGTGCCAGCACCCCCATCAGGGGGCCGAACACTGAAGCTTTCTTT
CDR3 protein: CASTPIRGPNTEAFF

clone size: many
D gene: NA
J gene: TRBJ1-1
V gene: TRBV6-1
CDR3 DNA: TGTGCCAGCAGTGAGCTTCCAGGGATCACTGAAGCTTTCTTT
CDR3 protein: CASSELPGITEAFF

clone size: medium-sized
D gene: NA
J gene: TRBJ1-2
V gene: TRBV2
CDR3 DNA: TGTGCCCAAAAGGCTTCTACTTCCTATGGCTACACCTTC
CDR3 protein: CAQKASTSYGYTF

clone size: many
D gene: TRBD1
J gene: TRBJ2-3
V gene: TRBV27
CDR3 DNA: TGTGCCAGCAGTTTATCGCCGACAGGGCGCACAGATACGCAGTATTTT
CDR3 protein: CASSLSPTGRTDTQYF

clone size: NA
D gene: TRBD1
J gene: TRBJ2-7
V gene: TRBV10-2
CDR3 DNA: TGCGCCAGCAGTGCAGCCGGTACAGGGGACAACGAGCAGTACTTC
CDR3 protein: CASSAAGTGDNEQYF

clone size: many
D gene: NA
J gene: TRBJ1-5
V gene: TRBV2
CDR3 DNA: TGTGCCAGCAGTGAGTTCGGGAGGGCAAGAGGTCAGCCCCAGCATTTT
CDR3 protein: CASSEFGRARGQPQHF

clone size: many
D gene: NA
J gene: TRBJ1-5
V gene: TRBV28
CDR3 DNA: TGTGCCAGCAGTTTGTCGGACACTCCTAGCAATCAGCCCCAGCATTTT
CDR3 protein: CASSLSDTPSNQPQHF

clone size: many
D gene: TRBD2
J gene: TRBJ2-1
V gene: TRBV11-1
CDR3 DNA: TGTGCCAGCAGCTTAGCGGGGACTAGCGGGAGATACAATGAGCAGTTCTTC
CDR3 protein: CASSLAGTSGRYNEQFF

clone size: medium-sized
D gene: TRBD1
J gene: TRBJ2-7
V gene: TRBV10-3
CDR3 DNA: TGTGCCATCAGTGACCCGGGACAGAAGCTCTACGAGCAGTACTTC
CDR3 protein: CAISDPGQKLYEQYF

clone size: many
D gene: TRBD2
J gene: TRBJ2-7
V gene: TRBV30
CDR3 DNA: TGTGCCTGGAGTAAAGGACTAGCGGGACCCTACGAGCAGTACTTC
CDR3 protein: CAWSKGLAGPYEQYF

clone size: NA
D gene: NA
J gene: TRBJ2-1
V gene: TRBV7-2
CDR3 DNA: TGTGCTAGCAGCTCCCAAAAATGGGATGAGCAGTTCTTC
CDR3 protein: CASSSQKWDEQFF

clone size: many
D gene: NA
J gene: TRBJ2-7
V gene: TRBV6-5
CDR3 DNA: TGTGCCAGCAGTTACTCGGGCCAGGGACCCTACGAGCAGTACTTC
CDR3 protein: CASSYSGQGPYEQYF

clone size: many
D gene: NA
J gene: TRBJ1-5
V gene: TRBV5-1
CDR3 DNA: TGCGCCAGCAGCTTGGGGGACCTACCAAATCAGCCCCAGCATTTT
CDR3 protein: CASSLGDLPNQPQHF

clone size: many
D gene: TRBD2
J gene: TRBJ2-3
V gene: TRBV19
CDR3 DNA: TGTGCCAGTAGTTCCTCACTAGCGGGGAGGGGAGATACGCAGTATTTT
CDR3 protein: CASSSSLAGRGDTQYF

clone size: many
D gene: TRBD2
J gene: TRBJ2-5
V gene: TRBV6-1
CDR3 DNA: TGTGCCAGCAGTTCTCTTCGGACTAGCGGGAGGGCGGAGACCCAGTACTTC
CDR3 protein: CASSSLRTSGRAETQYF

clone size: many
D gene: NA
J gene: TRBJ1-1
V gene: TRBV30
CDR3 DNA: TGTGCCTGGAGTAGATTCATGAACACTGAAGCTTTCTTT
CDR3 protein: CAWSRFMNTEAFF

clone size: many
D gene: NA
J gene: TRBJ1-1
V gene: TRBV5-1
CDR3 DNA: TGCGCCAGCAGCTCGACAGACTCCATGAACACTGAAGCTTTCTTT
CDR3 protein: CASSSTDSMNTEAFF

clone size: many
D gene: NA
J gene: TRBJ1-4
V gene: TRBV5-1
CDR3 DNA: TGCGCCAGCAGCTCCGGCCCAGGGGTCGACGAAAAACTGTTTTTT
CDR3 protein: CASSSGPGVDEKLFF